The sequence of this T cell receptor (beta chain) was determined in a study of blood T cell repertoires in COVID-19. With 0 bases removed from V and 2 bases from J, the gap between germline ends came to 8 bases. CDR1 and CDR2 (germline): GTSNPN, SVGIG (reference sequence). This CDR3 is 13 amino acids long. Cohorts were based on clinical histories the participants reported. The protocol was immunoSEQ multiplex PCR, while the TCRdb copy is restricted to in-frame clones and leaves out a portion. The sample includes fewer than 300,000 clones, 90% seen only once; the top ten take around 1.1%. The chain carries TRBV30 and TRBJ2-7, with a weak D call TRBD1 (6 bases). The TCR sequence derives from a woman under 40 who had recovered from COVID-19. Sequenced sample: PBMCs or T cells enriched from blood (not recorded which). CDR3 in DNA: TGTGCCTGGAGTGTACGGACAGCCTACGAGCAGTACTTC. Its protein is CAWSVRTAYEQYF.